Following are 5 T cell receptor beta chains from one sample sequenced in a study of shared clonotypes between healthy human individuals (dated by TCRdb to about 2020). CD8 naive samples consisted of CD45RO-negative cells that were positively selected for CCR7, yielding a CD45RA+CCR7+ population without TemRA cells. Library preparation employed the immunoSEQ multiplex PCR assay. TCRdb carries this immuneACCESS record with in-frame sequences only. Its versions omit some clonotypes, under half of them owing to an unresolved V gene in the studies checked, with the rest unexplained. For this sample the table gives 560,000 or so clones, of which 95% to 97% were detected only once. The ten largest clonotypes hold approximately 0.12% of the sample. Sequenced: naive CD8+ T cells sorted from blood. Reading the label with the study, this specimen's cell subset or site is: CD45RA+CCR7+. The receptors stem from a woman aged 25 to 45 in good health.

V and J are TRBV6-5 and TRBJ2-1, with a tentative D call TRBD1 (6 bases). Trimming stripped 2 bases from V and 8 bases from J, with 13 bases between. CDR3 length: 14 amino acids. The germline CDR1 and CDR2 sequences are MNHEY and SVGAGI. The CDR3 sequence: CASSYAGELDEQFF. The CDR3 region has the DNA TGTGCCAGCAGTTACGCAGGGGAGCTCGATGAGCAGTTCTTC.

The rearrangement uses TRBV11-2 and TRBJ2-4; possible D gene TRBD1, 5 bases. CDR1 and CDR2 (germline): SGHAT, FQNNGV. The V gene lost 3 bases and the J gene lost 8 bases, with 11 bases spanning the gap. The CDR3 contains 13 residues. The CDR3 nucleotides read TGTGCCAGCAGCTTGTTCAGGGTGGACATTCAGTACTTC. Translated, it gives CASSLFRVDIQYF.

This rearrangement joins TRBV7-9 to TRBJ2-7; the D is unclear. There are 12 residues in the CDR3. The ends were cut back, 2 bases at V and 4 bases at J, with 6 bases in the middle. CDR1 is SEHNR and CDR2 is FQNEAQ in the germline V gene (reference sequence). DNA for the CDR3: TGTGCCAGCAGCTTAATATGGTACGAGCAGTACTTC. Protein: CASSLIWYEQYF.

This chain connects TRBV15 to TRBJ2-2; D gene ambiguous. CDR3 length equals 14 residues. The V and J ends lost 1 base and 4 bases respectively, with 7 bases between them. Germline values: CDR1 LNHNV, CDR2 YYDKDF (reference sequence). CDR3 sequence (DNA): TGTGCCACCAGCAGAGCGGGCGGCACCGGGGAGCTGTTTTTT. Amino acids: CATSRAGGTGELFF.

The V gene is TRBV6-6, the J gene TRBJ2-1; the D gene could be TRBD1 or TRBD2 (5 bases each). Germline CDR1 reads MNHNY; CDR2 reads SVGAGI (reference sequence). V was cut by 5 bases and J by 9 bases, with 11 bases left in between. This CDR3 contains 12 residues. The chain's CDR3 is CASSTGPTEQFF. The CDR3 DNA reads as TGTGCCAGCAGTACGGGACCTACTGAGCAGTTCTTC.